This T cell receptor (beta chain) comes out of a study of T cells in Graves' hyperthyroidism and ophthalmopathy. Germline CDR1 is ENHRY and CDR2 is SYGVKD. This CDR3 has 14 amino acids. Between the trimmed V and J ends, which lost 6 bases and 5 bases, there was a span of 16 bases. RNA transcripts gave rise to amplified TCR beta CDR3 regions. Using the HTBI primer set, a first-round RT-PCR was run on the TCR CDR3. TCRdb reanalysed the multiplex PCR reads using MiXCR and keeps one entry per CDR3 protein. The sample yields 500,000 to 600,000 distinct CDR3 sequences, approximately 44% seen once. The V and J genes are TRBV10-3 and TRBJ2-5; D possibly corresponds to TRBD2 (6 bases). This receptor was obtained from a woman aged 18-30 years with Graves' hyperthyroidism. What was sequenced was peripheral blood or thyroid tissue (not recorded which). The CDR3 loop reads CAISAEEGNETQYF. CDR3 coding DNA: TGTGCCATCAGCGCGGAGGAGGGGAATGAGACCCAGTACTTC.